Listed below are T cell receptor beta chains from one sample, sequenced in a study of OX40 agonist ivuxolimab in advanced cancers. Assay: immunoSEQ multiplex PCR; the TCRdb copy retains only in-frame clones and omits some. The table has some 80,000 clones, about nine tenths seen once. Source: CD4+ or CD8+ T cells sorted from blood, taken in a trial of the OX40 agonist ivuxolimab. Receptors were obtained from an adult with an advanced solid tumor such as melanoma, head and neck, liver or kidney cancer. The conserved cysteine and the conserved F or W are not part of the CDR3 here.

V	J	CDR3
TRBV5-5	TRBJ1-5	ASSLGTSLVPQH
TRBV30	TRBJ1-1	AWRYRVDTEAF
TRBV5-1	TRBJ1-1	ASSPGTSEPRN
TRBV15	TRBJ2-1	ATSRVSLSSGSYNEQF
TRBV5-6	TRBJ1-2	ASSVGANYGYT
TRBV18	TRBJ1-1	ASSPRLPSNTEAF
TRBV27	TRBJ2-7	ASSSPYEQY
TRBV10-1	TRBJ2-2	ASSEWDSGSPGELF
TRBV6-1	TRBJ2-1	ASSALSRGAHNEQF
TRBV18	TRBJ1-3	ASSPDSDTIY
TRBV29-1	TRBJ1-1	SVTRGRNTEAF
TRBV10-3	TRBJ1-6	AISDRQANSPLH
TRBV27	TRBJ2-3	ASRPLGGRADTQY
TRBV10-3	TRBJ2-1	AIRNSAGVGSNEQF
TRBV13	TRBJ2-1	ASSPQPKIPDRYNEQF
TRBV5-6	TRBJ1-6	ASSLLQYNSPLH
TRBV30	TRBJ1-4	AWSVQSGRKLF
TRBV19	TRBJ2-2	ASSWDREAGELF
TRBV28	TRBJ2-7	ATNPDRGGNEQY
TRBV21-1	TRBJ1-4	ASSPRAGGNEKLF
TRBV5-1	TRBJ1-3	ASSLALSGDTIY
TRBV4-1	TRBJ2-1	ASRAGILAGESNEQF
TRBV6-5	TRBJ2-5	ASSTGKETQY
TRBV28	TRBJ2-1	ASKPGGLNNEQF
TRBV28	TRBJ1-5	ASRATGDNQPQH
TRBV11-2	TRBJ1-2	ASSLIQGWKYGYT
TRBV20-1	TRBJ2-5	SASRMETQY
TRBV9	TRBJ1-6	ASSPGTGGLSPLH